Described below is a single T cell receptor (beta chain) sequence and its context. The sample is drawn from a study of T cells in Graves' hyperthyroidism and ophthalmopathy. Regions amplified from RNA transcripts were the TCR beta CDR3 regions. HTBI primers were the set used in a first-round RT-PCR of the TCR CDR3. Each CDR3 protein gets one entry after TCRdb re-called the multiplex PCR reads with MiXCR. This table holds about 600,000 distinct CDR3 sequences, over 12% found once. This CDR3 is built from 13 residues. V was clipped by 1 base and J by 2 bases, with 8 bases between them. Germline-derived CDR1 and CDR2 are GTSNPN and SVGIG (reference sequence). Fresh peripheral blood, 9.5 to 10 ml of it, supplied the PBMCs.

This chain connects TRBV30 to TRBJ1-1, with D hard to call. The material sequenced was blood. This TCR derives from a woman between 18 and 29 years old with Graves' ophthalmopathy. The CDR3 coding sequence is TGTGCCTGGAGTGCTGGGTCAAACACTGAAGCTTTCTTT. Amino acid sequence: CAWSAGSNTEAFF.